This TCR beta chain is drawn from a study of shared clonotypes between healthy human individuals. At the level of the study: Plates per donor: three CD4 naive, three CD4 memory, two CD8 naive, one CD8 memory. Study-level points and caveats: Clonotypes shared by all four donors outscored non-shared clonotypes in generation probability.

As defined, naive CD8 cells were CD45RO-negative and positively selected for CCR7, with terminally differentiated effector memory CD45RA+ cells excluded. This CDR3 spans 12 amino acids. V gave up 4 bases and J gave up 5 bases, with 6 bases separating them. Germline V lookup: CDR1 SNHLY, CDR2 FYNNEI. This clone was observed once. The antigen is not known. The assay was immunoSEQ multiplex PCR, and TCRdb's table has in-frame clones only and misses some. The sample consists of 1.5 million to 2.5 million clones, less than 95% of them appearing once. This TCR came from a man aged 18 to 29 in good health. Sequencing was performed on naive CD8+ T cells sorted from blood. The chain employs TRBV2 and TRBJ2-1, with D uncertain. The DNA for the CDR3 is TGTGCCAGCAGTGTATTCAACAATGAGCAGTTCTTC. Amino acid sequence: CASSVFNNEQFF.